These T cell receptor beta chains were read from a single sample in a study of T cells in Graves' hyperthyroidism and ophthalmopathy. One entry per CDR3 protein results from TCRdb running MiXCR on the multiplex PCR reads. The sample shows about 590,000 distinct CDR3 sequences, roughly 14% of them seen only once. The specimen was blood. The receptors come from a woman aged 30 to 39 with Graves' hyperthyroidism. Each CDR3 is given with its conserved first and last residue. Each record gives: V gene, D gene, J gene, clone size, CDR3 protein, CDR3 DNA. D genes are given only for firm matches. Clone size appears in some rows only: once, few, many, or a class for an expanded clone.

V gene: TRBV29-1; D gene: NA; J gene: TRBJ2-1; clone size: many; CDR3 protein: CSVAPSWNEQFF; CDR3 DNA: TGCAGCGTTGCCCCTAGCTGGAATGAGCAGTTCTTC
V gene: TRBV24-1; D gene: NA; J gene: TRBJ1-1; clone size: few; CDR3 protein: CATRNRDTEAFF; CDR3 DNA: TGTGCCACCAGAAACAGAGACACTGAAGCTTTCTTT
V gene: TRBV6-2/TRBV6-3; D gene: NA; J gene: TRBJ2-4; clone size: many; CDR3 protein: CASSKGGIAKNIQYF; CDR3 DNA: TGTGCCAGCAGCAAGGGGGGTATAGCCAAAAACATTCAGTACTTC
V gene: TRBV3-1; D gene: TRBD2; J gene: TRBJ2-1; clone size: NA; CDR3 protein: CASSQDSAGVKSCNEQFF; CDR3 DNA: TGTGCCAGCAGCCAAGATTCAGCGGGAGTGAAATCCTGCAATGAGCAGTTCTTC
V gene: TRBV5-6; D gene: TRBD2; J gene: TRBJ2-1; clone size: few; CDR3 protein: CASSLEASGRGEDEQFF; CDR3 DNA: TGTGCCAGCAGCTTGGAGGCTAGCGGGAGAGGGGAGGATGAGCAGTTCTTC
V gene: TRBV7-2; D gene: TRBD2; J gene: TRBJ2-1; clone size: many; CDR3 protein: CASSPGGSSYNEQFF; CDR3 DNA: TGTGCCAGCTCACCGGGGGGGAGCTCCTACAATGAGCAGTTCTTC
V gene: TRBV2; D gene: NA; J gene: TRBJ2-2; clone size: few; CDR3 protein: CANSEGRGPSGELFF; CDR3 DNA: TGTGCCAACAGTGAGGGGAGGGGGCCGTCCGGGGAGCTGTTTTTT
V gene: TRBV13; D gene: NA; J gene: TRBJ2-3; clone size: few; CDR3 protein: CASSPYRVPTDTQYF; CDR3 DNA: TGTGCCAGCAGCCCATACAGGGTTCCCACAGATACGCAGTATTTT
V gene: TRBV12-3/TRBV12-4; D gene: NA; J gene: TRBJ2-2; clone size: many; CDR3 protein: CASGDRSDTGELFF; CDR3 DNA: TGTGCCAGCGGAGACAGAAGCGACACCGGGGAGCTGTTTTTT
V gene: TRBV7-9; D gene: NA; J gene: TRBJ2-7; clone size: few; CDR3 protein: CASSLVLTGEQYF; CDR3 DNA: TGTGCCAGCAGCTTAGTACTGACAGGAGAGCAGTACTTC
V gene: TRBV20-1; D gene: NA; J gene: TRBJ1-4; clone size: NA; CDR3 protein: CSARGLLGRGQSTNEKLFF; CDR3 DNA: TGCAGTGCTAGAGGCCTCTTGGGCAGAGGGCAGTCAACTAATGAAAAACTGTTTTTT
V gene: TRBV6-1; D gene: TRBD2; J gene: TRBJ2-1; clone size: NA; CDR3 protein: CASSREREDTYNEQFF; CDR3 DNA: TGTGCCAGCAGCCGAGAGCGGGAGGACACCTACAATGAGCAGTTCTTC
V gene: TRBV19; D gene: NA; J gene: TRBJ1-3; clone size: NA; CDR3 protein: CASWDGIRNTIYF; CDR3 DNA: TGTGCCAGTTGGGACGGTATAAGAAACACCATATATTTT
V gene: TRBV30; D gene: TRBD1; J gene: TRBJ1-1; clone size: few; CDR3 protein: CAGRTGATEAFF; CDR3 DNA: TGTGCCGGTCGGACAGGGGCCACTGAAGCTTTCTTT
V gene: TRBV5-1; D gene: TRBD2; J gene: TRBJ2-3; clone size: NA; CDR3 protein: CASSSYSGRAGDTQYF; CDR3 DNA: TGCGCCAGCAGCTCATACAGCGGGAGGGCCGGAGATACGCAGTATTTT